A single sample gave rise to the 24 T cell receptor beta chains below, sequenced in a study of technical replicates of blood from several donors. Libraries were prepared by immunoSEQ multiplex PCR; TCRdb keeps only in-frame clonotypes and omits some of them. The repertoire holds over 90,000 clones, with around 96% as singletons. Source material: T cells isolated from PBMCs. These receptors were obtained from a human donor in good health.

CDR3 DNA: TGTGCCAGCTCACGAAGGACAGCTGCAACTAATGAAAAACTGTTTTTT. The encoded protein is CASSRRTAATNEKLFF. The chain employs TRBV18 and TRBJ1-4; D perhaps matches TRBD1 (6 bases). This CDR3 has 16 residues. Germline CDR1 and CDR2: KGHSH and LQKENI. Trimming removed 4 bases from V and 0 bases from J, with 12 bases in between.

V and J are TRBV5-1 and TRBJ2-5; 9 nucleotides line up with TRBD1. The germline V gene encodes CDR1 SGHRS and CDR2 YFSETQ. V was pared by 3 bases and J by 2 bases, with 20 bases of the junction left unmatched. This CDR3 comprises 20 residues. The DNA of the CDR3 is TGCGCCAGCAGCTCCTTACTAAAAGGTCGACAGGGGGTTCGGCAAGAGACCCAGTACTTC. Protein sequence: CASSSLLKGRQGVRQETQYF.

CDR3 nucleotide sequence: TGTGCCAGCAGCTTAGATGCGGGTGGCGAGCAGTACTTC. It is translated as CASSLDAGGEQYF. The gene calls are TRBV11-2 and TRBJ2-7; D is possibly TRBD2 (5 bases). CDR3 size: 13 residues. V was shortened by 0 bases and J by 6 bases, with 9 bases between the two germline ends. In germline, CDR1 is SGHAT, CDR2 FQNNGV.

CDR3 sequence: CATLPTLNTGELFF. For the CDR3, the DNA is TGTGCCACCCTTCCGACTCTGAACACCGGGGAGCTGTTTTTT. The V call is TRBV28, the J call TRBJ2-2, with unresolved D. The germline V gene encodes CDR1 MDHEN and CDR2 SYDVKM. V was trimmed by 10 bases and J by 1 base, leaving 13 bases between them. The CDR3 sequence is 14 residues long.

The rearrangement joins TRBV5-1 to TRBJ2-5; 8 nucleotides match TRBD2. V was pared by 4 bases and J by 7 bases, with 12 bases of the junction left unmatched. Germline CDR1 SGHRS, CDR2 YFSETQ. There are 15 residues in the CDR3. For the CDR3, the DNA is TGCGCCAGCAGCGTGGACGGGACCGGGAGGGGGACCCAGTACTTC. Its translation is CASSVDGTGRGTQYF.

This clone was counted a few times. J is TRBJ2-1 and V is TRBV28; 8 nucleotides match TRBD1. V lost 5 bases and J lost 0; bases outside the gene matches: 3. Germline assignment: CDR1 MDHEN and CDR2 SYDVKM. This CDR3 spans 15 amino acids. This CDR3 is CASSPGQGSYNEQFF. In DNA form, the CDR3 reads TGTGCCAGCAGTCCTGGACAGGGCTCCTACAATGAGCAGTTCTTC.

V and J are TRBV9 and TRBJ1-2; a possible D gene is TRBD1 (5 bases). This CDR3 contains 13 residues. The V end was cut by 0 bases, the J end by 4 bases, with 7 bases between. Germline CDR1 is SGDLS and CDR2 is YYNGEE. CDR3 sequence (DNA): TGTGCCAGCAGCGTAGGTGACAGCTATGGCTACACCTTC. Its translation is CASSVGDSYGYTF.

The J gene is TRBJ1-1, the V gene TRBV6-5; TRBD1 aligns across 7 bases. Trimming removed 6 bases from V and 3 bases from J; junction bases left unmatched: 7. The CDR3 loop spans 14 amino acids. CDR1 is MNHEY and CDR2 is SVGAGI in the germline V gene. Here the CDR3 DNA reads TGTGCCAGCAGGGAAGGGGGCGCGTACACTGAAGCTTTCTTT. Translation gives CASREGGAYTEAFF.

The genes are TRBV27 and TRBJ2-2; 11 bases are shared with TRBD2. J was trimmed by 6 bases and V by 5 bases; bases with no gene match: 2. This CDR3 is built from 14 residues. Germline CDR1 reads MNHEY; CDR2 reads SMNVEV (reference sequence). The CDR3 bases are TGTGCCAGCAGTGGTAGCGGGAGGGCCGGGGAGCTGTTTTTT. It yields the protein CASSGSGRAGELFF.

This clone was seen once. This rearrangement joins TRBV5-1 to TRBJ2-2, with TRBD1 matching over 9 bases. Germline values: CDR1 SGHRS, CDR2 YFSETQ. The CDR3 is 14 residues long. J lost 5 bases, V lost 5 bases, and 4 bases had no gene match. The DNA of the CDR3 is TGCGCCAGCAGGGAGACAGGGGGGACCGGGGAGCTGTTTTTT. Protein: CASRETGGTGELFF. The full variable domain, rest sourced from reference TRBV5-1 and TRBJ2-2, is KAGVTQTPRYLIKTRGQQVTLSCSPISGHRSVSWYQQTPGQGLQFLFEYFSETQRNKGNFPGRFSGRQFSNSRSEMNVSTLELGDSALYLCASRETGGTGELFFGEGSRLTVL.

A note on this clone: Compared with germline, one end of the junction differs, possibly owing to a read error. Additional DNA sequences in this sample encode the identical CDR3. The rearrangement links TRBV9 to TRBJ1-2, with D uncertain. Germline V gene sequence: CDR1 SGDLS, CDR2 YYNGEE. The CDR3 is made up of 16 amino acids. The CDR3 region is CASSANERRNNYGYTF. In DNA, the CDR3 is TGTGCCAGCAGCGCGAACGAGAGGCGGAATAACTATGGCTATACCTTC.

The J gene is TRBJ1-1, the V gene TRBV5-1, with D possibly matching TRBD1 (6 bases). This CDR3 spans 16 amino acids. V lost 3 bases to trimming and J lost 1 base, with 16 bases between them. Germline CDR1 SGHRS, CDR2 YFSETQ. The CDR3 sequence is CASSWAQGPGNTEAFF. The CDR3 DNA follows: TGCGCCAGCAGCTGGGCACAGGGCCCCGGGAACACTGAAGCTTTCTTT.

V is TRBV7-2 and J is TRBJ2-1; maybe TRBD2 (5 bases). Trimming left V 5 bases short and J 8 bases short, with 16 bases between. From germline, CDR1 is SGHTA and CDR2 FQGNSA. The CDR3 is 14 residues long. This CDR3 reads CASSKSAREHEQFF. The CDR3 DNA sequence: TGTGCCAGCAGCAAATCGGCGAGGGAACATGAGCAGTTCTTC. The whole variable domain, filled in from reference TRBV7-2 and TRBJ2-1, reads GAGVSQSPSNKVTEKGKDVELRCDPISGHTALYWYRQSLGQGLEFLIYFQGNSAPDKSGLPSDRFSAERTGGSVSTLTIQRTQQEDSAVYLCASSKSAREHEQFFGPGTRLTVL.

Comment on this clone: The junction and the germline gene differ at one end; a read error may be behind it. The gene calls are TRBV7-7 and TRBJ2-7, with 12 nucleotides matching TRBD2. The germline V gene has CDR1 SSHAT and CDR2 FNYEAQ (reference sequence). The CDR3 is 16 amino acids. CDR3: CASSLGLAGGPHEQYF. DNA of the CDR3: TGTGCTAGCAGCCTCGGGCTAGCGGGGGGGCCCCACGAGCAGTACTTC.

The rearrangement joins TRBV11-2 to TRBJ2-7; 9 nucleotides match TRBD2. Germline CDR1 is SGHAT and CDR2 is FQNNGV. The CDR3 is 16 residues long. After removal of 0 bases from V and 1 base from J, the junction contained 4 bases not matched to a gene. CDR3 loop: CASSLDASGVSYEQYF. The CDR3, as DNA: TGTGCCAGCAGCTTAGATGCTAGCGGGGTATCCTACGAGCAGTACTTC.

The V call is TRBV7-9, the J call TRBJ1-3; 8 nucleotides match TRBD1. Per the germline V gene, CDR1 is SEHNR and CDR2 is FQNEAQ (reference sequence). The CDR3 has 15 residues. The ends lost 2 bases at V and 4 bases at J; junction bases unmatched: 4. Here the CDR3 reads CASSLFQGAGNTIYF. In nucleotides, the CDR3 is TGTGCCAGCAGCTTATTTCAGGGGGCAGGAAACACCATATATTTT. The full variable domain, its missing parts supplied by reference TRBV7-9 and TRBJ1-3, is DTGVSQNPRHKITKRGQNVTFRCDPISEHNRLYWYRQTLGQGPEFLTYFQNEAQLEKSRLLSDRFSAERPKGSFSTLEIQRTEQGDSAMYLCASSLFQGAGNTIYFGEGSWLTVV.

V usage is TRBV19 and J usage is TRBJ2-7; 8 bases are a match to TRBD1. This CDR3 is built from 16 residues. Trimming took 5 bases from V and 0 from J; bases not matched to a gene: 9. Germline V gene data show CDR1 as LNHDA and CDR2 as SQIVND (reference sequence). CDR3 nucleotide sequence: TGTGCCAGTAGTCCCCGGACAGGGAGTATCTCCTACGAGCAGTACTTC. It yields the protein CASSPRTGSISYEQYF.

The gene calls are TRBV19 and TRBJ2-2; D unresolved. Between the trimmed V and J ends, which lost 2 bases and 7 bases, there was a span of 11 bases. This CDR3 is 14 amino acids long. The germline V gene encodes CDR1 LNHDA and CDR2 SQIVND (reference sequence). The CDR3 reads CASSIIGASGELFF. The CDR3 DNA is TGTGCCAGTAGTATAATAGGAGCTAGCGGGGAGCTGTTTTTT.

The chain uses TRBV11-3 and TRBJ2-1, with a weak D call TRBD1 (6 bases). Between the trimmed V and J ends, which lost 0 bases and 8 bases, there was a span of 14 bases. There are 15 residues in the CDR3. Germline V lookup: CDR1 SGHNT, CDR2 YENEEA. This CDR3 is CASSLEQGSSDEQFF. The DNA of the CDR3 is TGTGCCAGCAGCTTAGAACAGGGCTCTTCCGATGAGCAGTTCTTC. The full variable domain, its missing parts supplied by reference TRBV11-3 and TRBJ2-1, is EAGVVQSPRYKIIEKKQPVAFWCNPISGHNTLYWYLQNLGQGPELLIRYENEEAVDDSQLPKDRFSAERLKGVDSTLKIQPAELGDSAVYLCASSLEQGSSDEQFFGPGTRLTVL.

The chain recombines TRBV28 with TRBJ2-5, with D possibly being TRBD2 (5 bases). V lost 1 base and J 5 bases, leaving 11 bases between the germline ends. This CDR3 region has 14 residues. The germline gives CDR1 MDHEN, CDR2 SYDVKM. The chain's CDR3 is CASSLYRERETQYF. The CDR3 bases are TGTGCCAGCAGTTTATATCGGGAAAGGGAGACCCAGTACTTC.

CDR3 region: CASSVSHIRGAAGELFF. The CDR3 region has the DNA TGTGCCAGCAGCGTATCACATATACGGGGGGCGGCCGGGGAGCTGTTTTTT. V usage is TRBV7-2 and J usage is TRBJ2-2; maybe TRBD2 (7 bases). This CDR3 region has 17 residues. V was clipped by 5 bases and J by 6 bases, with 22 bases between them. From germline, CDR1 is SGHTA and CDR2 FQGNSA.

This clone was found once. This chain links TRBV11-3 with TRBJ1-1, with TRBD1 as a possible D gene (5 bases). Trimming took off 6 bases at V and 1 base at J, with 9 bases between the two ends. The CDR3 loop spans 13 amino acids. Germline values: CDR1 SGHNT, CDR2 YENEEA. CDR3 protein: CASSQGWNTEAFF. CDR3 sequence (DNA): TGTGCCAGCAGTCAGGGATGGAACACTGAAGCTTTCTTT.

The chain couples TRBV6-4 to TRBJ2-7; D is uncertain. The V gene's germline CDR1 is MRHNA and CDR2 SNTAGT. This CDR3 contains 13 residues. Trimming took 2 bases from V and 5 from J, leaving 10 bases between them. The CDR3 bases are TGTGCCAGCAGTGACCCGTTGGGCCACGAGCAGTACTTC. It encodes CASSDPLGHEQYF.

The rearrangement uses TRBV5-6 and TRBJ2-3; 7 positions agree with TRBD1. Germline values: CDR1 SGHDT, CDR2 YYEEEE. The CDR3 consists of 17 residues. J gave up 2 bases and V 1 base, and 10 bases lay outside the gene matches. CDR3: CASSLSSPGQNTDTQYF. CDR3 in DNA: TGTGCCAGCAGCTTGAGTTCGCCGGGACAGAACACAGATACGCAGTATTTT.